This passage covers 11 T cell receptor beta chains from one sample sequenced in a study of human CD8 memory T cell subsets. UMI-labeled 5' RACE produced the TCR beta libraries. With the 5' RACE reads reprocessed, TCRdb shows one record per CDR3 protein and no DNA. The table for this sample gives 4,500 to 5,500 distinct CDR3 sequences. The specimen was CD8+ T cells from PBMCs. The source is a human donor in good health.

Its frequency marks this clonotype as medium-sized. The chain recombines TRBV6-5 with TRBJ2-1; TCRdb gives TRBD2 as the D gene, but with no DNA this cannot be confirmed. The CDR3 has 15 residues. Germline CDR1 is MNHEY and CDR2 is SVGAGI. This chain's CDR3 is CASSYVSGTPNEQFF.

This clonotype is classed as medium-sized by frequency. J is TRBJ2-1 and V is TRBV19; TCRdb calls TRBD2, which cannot be checked without DNA. The length of the CDR3 is 15 residues. The germline CDR1 and CDR2 sequences are LNHDA and SQIVND (reference sequence). CDR3 region: CASSISLAEYNEQFF.

The genes are TRBV4-2 and TRBJ2-2; absent DNA, TCRdb's TRBD2 call cannot be checked. This CDR3 comprises 15 residues. Germline CDR1 LGHNA, CDR2 YNFKEQ. CDR3 region: CASSQGTTDTGELFF.

This clonotype shows up as medium-sized (0.01 to 0.1%) by frequency. This chain links TRBV7-2 with TRBJ1-2; with no DNA, the TCRdb D assignment of TRBD1 cannot be verified. The CDR3 has 14 amino acids. Germline V CDR1 and CDR2: SGHTA, FQGNSA. CDR3 amino acids: CASSPWDSHYGYTF.

This clonotype is classed as medium-sized by frequency. The J gene is TRBJ2-5, the V gene TRBV6-4; the D call of TRBD2 rests on TCRdb alone, since no DNA is present to check it. CDR3 size: 16 residues. Germline assignment: CDR1 MRHNA and CDR2 SNTAGT. The CDR3 here is CASSDTGGGGQETQYF.

The J gene is TRBJ2-2, the V gene TRBV6-2 or TRBV6-3; TCRdb reports TRBD1, a call that lacks DNA to check it against. Germline assignment: CDR1 MNHEY and CDR2 SVGEGT. The CDR3 consists of 16 residues. The chain's CDR3 is CASSYSTQGNTGELFF.

The V and J genes are TRBV6-4 and TRBJ1-1. CDR3 length: 14 residues. Germline V gene data show CDR1 as MRHNA and CDR2 as SNTAGT. CDR3: CASSDGTESTEAFF.

This chain joins TRBV6-5 and TRBJ2-5; checking the TCRdb D call of TRBD1 is not possible without DNA. CDR1 is MNHEY and CDR2 is SVGAGI in the germline V gene. The CDR3 runs 16 residues. The CDR3 spells CASSYTGTGGGETQYF.

The chain couples TRBV6-4 to TRBJ1-1; there is no DNA to check the TCRdb D call of TRBD1. The CDR3 runs to 13 residues. CDR1 and CDR2 (germline): MRHNA, SNTAGT. The CDR3 spells CASSEQGTTEAFF.

The chain recombines TRBV5-1 with TRBJ1-2; there is no DNA to check the TCRdb D call of TRBD1. Germline CDR1 SGHRS, CDR2 YFSETQ. This CDR3 region has 16 residues. CDR3 residues: CASSLGQGALPIGYTF.

This sequence joins TRBV11-2 and TRBJ2-2; TCRdb's assignment of TRBD2 cannot be checked, as there is no DNA. The CDR3 contains 14 residues. Germline CDR1 and CDR2: SGHAT and FQNNGV. The CDR3 region is CASSFTGGFGELFF.